Sequencing of this T cell receptor (beta chain) was carried out in a study of blood T cell repertoires in COVID-19. Study information: Both acute and convalescent COVID-19 samples were obtained from the United States, Italy and Spain.

Original handling: Amplifying reference gene primers gave estimates of nucleated cell counts. Profiling relied on immunoSEQ multiplex PCR, and the TCRdb table lists in-frame clones only, not all of them. D and trimming were read from the DNA, whereas the V and J calls and clone size are those reported in that table. The table lists roughly 52,000 clones, 75% to 85% of them singletons. The CDR3 extends over 15 amino acids. Per germline, CDR1 SSHAT and CDR2 FNYEAQ (reference sequence). J lost 4 bases, V lost 5 bases, and 3 bases had no gene match. The rearrangement uses TRBV7-7 and TRBJ2-5, with TRBD2 identical over 14 bases. This clonotype originated in a human donor in a cohort sampled during active COVID-19. The sample taken for sequencing was peripheral blood. Written as DNA, the CDR3 is TGTGCCAGCAGCCTCGGACTAGCGGGAGGAGAGACCCAGTACTTC. Protein sequence: CASSLGLAGGETQYF.